This T cell receptor beta chain was sequenced during a study of brain T cells in children with intractable seizures. Surgery cases with the highest brain T cell transcript signatures were chosen for sequencing. Pre-surgery treatment included at least one anti-epileptic drug. As for this clone: The antigen remains unidentified.

The repertoire was sequenced with immunoSEQ multiplex PCR; TCRdb's copy has only in-frame clones and lacks some. The sample has fewer than 2,000 clones, about four fifths seen once; the top ten hold less than 25%. Study-level points and caveats: Among the top 50 brain clones were public and private clonotypes.

Sequencing used resected brain tissue, obtained at surgery. The sequence was collected from a boy younger than 18 with focal cortical dysplasia and intractable seizures.

The CDR3 bases are TGTGCCAGCAGTTCCAGCTATAATTCACCCCTCCACTTT. Its protein is CASSSSYNSPLHF. This chain links TRBV6-5 with TRBJ1-6; D gene uncertain. There are 13 residues in the CDR3. Germline CDR1 MNHEY, CDR2 SVGAGI. Between the trimmed V and J ends, which lost 4 bases and 3 bases, there was a span of 4 bases.